This T cell receptor beta chain was observed in a study of T cells in Graves' hyperthyroidism and ophthalmopathy. Study-level results: In the blood, most expanded thyroid clonotypes above 0.001 appeared as well.

Researchers defined stable Graves' hyperthyroidism as no ophthalmopathy progression within 18 months. Patients between 18 and 65 years old had hyperthyroidism, newly diagnosed and lasting under 2 months. This sample holds PBMCs from 8 to 10 ml fresh peripheral blood. The TCR beta CDR3 regions underwent amplification using RNA transcripts as the source. The TCR CDR3 was amplified in a first-round RT-PCR using the HTBI primer set. TCRdb reprocessed the multiplex PCR reads with MiXCR, giving one entry per CDR3 protein. The data contain fewer than 800,000 distinct CDR3 sequences, roughly 15% of them singletons. Regarding this clonotype: Its target is unknown.

This receptor was obtained from a man in his late teens or twenties with Graves' hyperthyroidism. The specimen was blood.

The CDR3 reads CASSALWDTQYF. In DNA form, the CDR3 reads TGTGCCAGCAGCGCGCTGTGGGATACGCAGTATTTT. The genes are TRBV7-9 and TRBJ2-3; no clear D gene. The CDR3 sequence is 12 residues long. Trimming stripped 5 bases from V and 6 bases from J, with 9 bases between. From germline, CDR1 is SEHNR and CDR2 FQNEAQ (reference sequence).